This TCR beta chain stems from a study of identical twins. This clonotype was picked up a small number of times. Its antigen is unidentified. Notes on the study in general: A lower insertion count was a feature of abundant cord blood beta clonotypes, with no such feature in memory repertoires.

V dropped 7 bases and J dropped 1 base, with 13 bases sitting between them. CDR3 size: 14 residues. The V gene's germline CDR1 is SNHLY and CDR2 FYNNEI. TCRdb passed the 5' RACE reads through MiXCR, listing each CDR3 protein once. The sample lists about 220,000 distinct CDR3 sequences, approximately 8.3% occurring once. Another study also made use of these data, one on yellow fever vaccine responses in identical twins.

V is TRBV2 and J is TRBJ2-5; D is unresolved. This TCR was sampled from a woman younger than 35 in good health. The sequenced sample consisted of memory (CD45RO+) T cells sorted from blood. DNA of the CDR3: TGTGCCAGCAATTCGGCAGATAGCCAAGAGACCCAGTACTTC. The encoded protein is CASNSADSQETQYF.